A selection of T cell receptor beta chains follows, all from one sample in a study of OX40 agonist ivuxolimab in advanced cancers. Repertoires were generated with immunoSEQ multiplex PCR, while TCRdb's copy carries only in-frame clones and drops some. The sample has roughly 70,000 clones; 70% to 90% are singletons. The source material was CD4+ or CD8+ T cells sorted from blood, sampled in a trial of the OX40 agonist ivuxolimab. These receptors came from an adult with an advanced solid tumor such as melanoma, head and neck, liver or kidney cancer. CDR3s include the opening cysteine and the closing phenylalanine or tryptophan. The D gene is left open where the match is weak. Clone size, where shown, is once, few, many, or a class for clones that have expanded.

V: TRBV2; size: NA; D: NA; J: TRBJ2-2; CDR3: CASSDERRSGELFF; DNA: TGTGCCAGCAGTGATGAAAGGCGGTCCGGGGAGCTGTTTTTT
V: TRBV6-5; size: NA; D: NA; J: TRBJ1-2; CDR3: CASGTNYGYTF; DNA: TGTGCCAGCGGAACTAACTATGGCTACACCTTC
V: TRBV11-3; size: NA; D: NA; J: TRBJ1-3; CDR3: CASSLDRRQGAPGSGNTIYF; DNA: TGTGCCAGCAGCTTAGATCGGCGGCAGGGCGCCCCAGGATCTGGAAACACCATATATTTT
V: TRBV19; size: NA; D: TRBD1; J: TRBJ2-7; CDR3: CATTLRRDSSYEQYF; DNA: TGTGCCACCACCCTCCGTCGGGACAGCTCCTACGAGCAGTACTTC
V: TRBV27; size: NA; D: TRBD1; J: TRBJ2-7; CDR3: CASRQGRGFHEQYF; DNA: TGTGCCAGCAGACAGGGCAGGGGGTTCCACGAGCAGTACTTC
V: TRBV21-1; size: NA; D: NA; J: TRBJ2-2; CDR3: CASSPLERGQTGELFF; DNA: TGTGCCAGCAGCCCCCTGGAGAGGGGGCAAACCGGGGAGCTGTTTTTT
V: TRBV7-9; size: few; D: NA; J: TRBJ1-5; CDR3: CASSPIGEDQPQHF; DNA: TGTGCCAGCAGCCCCATAGGGGAAGATCAGCCCCAGCATTTT
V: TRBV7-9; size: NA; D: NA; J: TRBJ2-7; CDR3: CASSSATDEQYF; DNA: TGTGCCAGCAGCTCCGCTACCGACGAGCAGTACTTC
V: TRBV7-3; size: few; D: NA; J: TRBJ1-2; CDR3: CASSLSGGEPYGYTF; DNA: TGTGCCAGCAGCTTATCGGGTGGGGAGCCCTATGGCTACACCTTC
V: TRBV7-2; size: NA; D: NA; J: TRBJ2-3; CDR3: CASSSRISQGNTQYF; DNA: TGTGCCAGCAGCTCCAGGATCTCTCAGGGGAATACGCAGTATTTT
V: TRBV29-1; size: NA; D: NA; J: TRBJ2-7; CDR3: CSVENPGRDYEQYF; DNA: TGCAGCGTGGAGAACCCGGGACGGGACTACGAGCAGTACTTC
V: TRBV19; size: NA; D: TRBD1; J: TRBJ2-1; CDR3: CASQDRGWDNEQFF; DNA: TGTGCCAGTCAGGACAGGGGATGGGACAATGAGCAGTTCTTC
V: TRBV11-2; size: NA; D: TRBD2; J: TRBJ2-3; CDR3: CASSRGISFTSGGTDTQYF; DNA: TGTGCCAGCAGCCGCGGCATCAGTTTCACTAGCGGGGGCACAGATACGCAGTATTTT
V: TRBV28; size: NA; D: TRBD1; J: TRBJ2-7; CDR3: CASSTGAYEQYF; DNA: TGTGCCAGCAGTACAGGGGCCTACGAGCAGTACTTC
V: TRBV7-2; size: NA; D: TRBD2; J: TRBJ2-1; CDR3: CASSLRGTSGGREQFF; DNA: TGTGCCAGCAGCCTCAGGGGGACTAGCGGAGGGAGGGAGCAGTTCTTC
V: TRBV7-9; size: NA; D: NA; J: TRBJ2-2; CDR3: CASSSTNTGELFF; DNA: TGTGCCAGCAGCTCGACGAACACCGGGGAGCTGTTTTTT
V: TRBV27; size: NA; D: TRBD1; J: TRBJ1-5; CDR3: CASSSTRQGFQPQHF; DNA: TGTGCCAGCAGTTCCACCCGACAGGGTTTTCAGCCCCAGCATTTT
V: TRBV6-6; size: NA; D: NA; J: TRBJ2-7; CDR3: CASSYSALAYEQYF; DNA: TGTGCCAGCAGTTACTCTGCGTTAGCCTACGAGCAGTACTTC
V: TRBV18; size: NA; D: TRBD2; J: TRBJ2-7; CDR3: CASSQGLAYEQYF; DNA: TGTGCCAGCTCACAAGGACTAGCCTACGAGCAGTACTTC
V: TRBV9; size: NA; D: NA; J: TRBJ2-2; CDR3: CASSVARTNTGELFF; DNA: TGTGCCAGCAGCGTAGCTAGGACAAACACCGGGGAGCTGTTTTTT
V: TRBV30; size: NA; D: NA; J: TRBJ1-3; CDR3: CAWSVGGVGNTIYF; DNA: TGTGCCTGGAGTGTCGGAGGGGTCGGAAACACCATATATTTT
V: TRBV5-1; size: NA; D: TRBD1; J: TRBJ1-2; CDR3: CASSPTGGGRLDGYTF; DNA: TGCGCCAGCAGCCCAACAGGGGGCGGCCGTCTGGATGGCTACACCTTC
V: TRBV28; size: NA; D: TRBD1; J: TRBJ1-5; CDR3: CASSPKLSPGGGTGSQPQHF; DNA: TGTGCCAGCAGTCCCAAGCTTTCGCCTGGGGGGGGGACAGGGTCTCAGCCCCAGCATTTT
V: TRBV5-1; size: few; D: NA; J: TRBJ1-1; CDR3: CASSRDGGVLTTEAFF; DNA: TGCGCCAGCAGCCGGGACGGAGGTGTGTTAACCACTGAAGCTTTCTTT
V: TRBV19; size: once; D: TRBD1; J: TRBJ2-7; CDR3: CASSSRTGGLDEQYF; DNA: TGTGCCAGTAGTTCCCGGACAGGGGGCCTGGACGAGCAGTACTTC
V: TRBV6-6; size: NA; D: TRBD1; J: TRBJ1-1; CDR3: CASTRDSSEAFF; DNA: TGTGCCAGCACCAGGGACAGCTCTGAAGCTTTCTTT
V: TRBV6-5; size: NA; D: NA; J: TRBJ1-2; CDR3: CASSRSGNNYGYTF; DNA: TGTGCCAGCAGTCGCTCCGGGAATAACTATGGCTACACCTTC
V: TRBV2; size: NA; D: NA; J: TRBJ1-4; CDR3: CASSFHTGVGNEKLFF; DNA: TGTGCCAGCAGTTTTCATACGGGAGTTGGGAATGAAAAACTGTTTTTT
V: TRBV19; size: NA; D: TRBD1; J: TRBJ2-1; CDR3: CASSSRDRGGSNEQFF; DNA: TGTGCCAGTAGTTCCCGGGACAGGGGGGGGTCCAATGAGCAGTTCTTC
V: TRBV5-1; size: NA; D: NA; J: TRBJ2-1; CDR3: CASSLGGPYNEQFF; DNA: TGCGCCAGCAGCTTAGGGGGGCCCTACAATGAGCAGTTCTTC
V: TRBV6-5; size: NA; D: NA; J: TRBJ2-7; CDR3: CASSYSSAGTYEQYF; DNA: TGTGCCAGCAGTTACTCGTCGGCCGGCACCTACGAGCAGTACTTC
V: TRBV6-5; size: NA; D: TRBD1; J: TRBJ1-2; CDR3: CASSLRGEYGYTF; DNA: TGTGCCAGCAGTCTCAGGGGGGAGTATGGCTACACCTTC
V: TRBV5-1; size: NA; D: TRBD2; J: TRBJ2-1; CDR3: CASRSTSGKYNEQFF; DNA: TGCGCCAGCAGGTCGACTAGCGGGAAGTACAATGAGCAGTTCTTC
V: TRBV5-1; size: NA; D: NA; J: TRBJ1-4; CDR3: CASSWGPGNEKLFF; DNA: TGCGCCAGCAGCTGGGGACCGGGTAATGAAAAACTGTTTTTT
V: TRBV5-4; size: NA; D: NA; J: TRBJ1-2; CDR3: CASSTGTRYGYTF; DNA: TGTGCCAGCAGCACCGGGACCAGATATGGCTACACCTTC
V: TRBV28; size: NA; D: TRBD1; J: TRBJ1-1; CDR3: CASSFMDRGFHLNTEAFF; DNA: TGTGCCAGCAGTTTCATGGACAGGGGTTTCCATTTGAACACTGAAGCTTTCTTT
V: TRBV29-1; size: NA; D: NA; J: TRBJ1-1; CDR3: CSSTQGATEAFF; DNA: TGCAGCTCGACGCAGGGCGCCACTGAAGCTTTCTTT
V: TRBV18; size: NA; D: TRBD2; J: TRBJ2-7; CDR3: CASSPPLAGDHEQYF; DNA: TGTGCCAGCTCACCACCACTAGCGGGAGACCACGAGCAGTACTTC
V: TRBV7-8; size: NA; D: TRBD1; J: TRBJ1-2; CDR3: CASSARDSSLGGYTF; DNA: TGTGCCAGCAGCGCCCGGGACAGCTCGCTTGGAGGCTACACCTTC
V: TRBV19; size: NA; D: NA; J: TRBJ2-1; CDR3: CASNHRARVNEQFF; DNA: TGTGCCAGCAACCATAGGGCGAGGGTCAATGAGCAGTTCTTC
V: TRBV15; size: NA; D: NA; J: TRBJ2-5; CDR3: CATSRDSQETQYF; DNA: TGTGCCACCAGCAGAGACAGCCAAGAGACCCAGTACTTC
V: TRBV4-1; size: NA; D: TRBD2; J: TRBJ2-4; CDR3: CASSNPAGDLRAKNIQYF; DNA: TGCGCCAGCAGCAACCCAGCGGGGGACCTTCGGGCCAAAAACATTCAGTACTTC